This T cell receptor (beta chain) was identified in a study of shared clonotypes between healthy human individuals. The study, taken as a whole, reports: Roughly 5.3% of naive CD4 clonotypes were common to several donors.

In the case of this clone: Its specificity is not known.

Assay used: immunoSEQ multiplex PCR; TCRdb lists only in-frame clones, some missing. The table shows under 600,000 clones, with about 97% occurring only once. Germline loops: CDR1 SGHRS, CDR2 YFSETQ. The CDR3 length is 15 residues. Trimming took 6 bases from V and 0 from J, leaving 14 bases between them. This receptor was obtained from a woman in her 30s in good health. The rearrangement uses TRBV5-1 and TRBJ2-3; D is perhaps TRBD1 (5 bases). Sequences were obtained from naive CD4+ T cells sorted from blood. This sample's subset: CD45RA+ positively selected. The CDR3 DNA is TGCGCCAGCATCCCCCTGGGGCCTAGCACAGATACGCAGTATTTT. Translating it yields CASIPLGPSTDTQYF. Using reference TRBV5-1 and TRBJ2-3 for the parts outside the CDR3, the full variable domain is KAGVTQTPRYLIKTRGQQVTLSCSPISGHRSVSWYQQTPGQGLQFLFEYFSETQRNKGNFPGRFSGRQFSNSRSEMNVSTLELGDSALYLCASIPLGPSTDTQYFGPGTRLTVL.